A single sample is the source of the 24 T cell receptor beta chains below, sequenced in a study of identical twins (dated by TCRdb to the mid-2010s). Receptor libraries were prepared by 5' RACE. Reads for this sample came from an Illumina HiSeq 2000. TCRdb reprocessing: public reads trimmed at Q25 with fastp, clones called with MiXCR, in-frame beta chains kept. Duplicate CDR3 protein sequences are folded into a single record with the most common DNA and genes. The sample table records approximately 140,000 distinct CDR3 sequences; 3% to 4.5% of these occur just once. The ten largest clones add up to more than 6.5% of the sample. Sequences were obtained from memory T cells sorted from blood. The sample's cell subset or site label, decoded: CD45RO+ enriched T cells. All receptors come from a man between 18 and 35 years old in good health.

The table lists this clonotype with many counts. The V and J genes are TRBV20-1 and TRBJ2-7; 8 nucleotides line up with TRBD1. In germline, CDR1 is DFQATT, CDR2 SNEGSKA (reference sequence). With 0 bases clipped from V and 2 bases from J, the junction kept 3 bases outside the gene matches. The CDR3 is 14 residues long. This CDR3 is CSAREADRAYEQYF. CDR3 coding DNA: TGCAGTGCTAGAGAGGCGGACAGGGCCTACGAGCAGTACTTC.

This sequence joins TRBV7-7 and TRBJ2-2; 10 bases match TRBD2. Looked up from germline, CDR1 is SSHAT and CDR2 is FNYEAQ (reference sequence). The CDR3 has 15 residues. Trimming cost V 3 bases and J 6 bases; bases outside gene matches: 4. This CDR3 reads CASSFTSGVAGELFF. CDR3 sequence (DNA): TGTGCCAGCAGCTTTACTAGCGGGGTGGCCGGGGAGCTGTTTTTT.

The genes are TRBV10-3 and TRBJ1-2; D call uncertain. Trimming left V 3 bases short and J 6 bases short, with 17 bases between. The CDR3 has 15 amino acids. CDR1 and CDR2 (germline): ENHRY, SYGVKD. The CDR3 loop reads CAISDLNPGWDGYTF. In DNA form, the CDR3 reads TGTGCCATCAGTGATCTGAACCCCGGATGGGATGGCTACACCTTC.

This clonotype was observed many times. The J gene is TRBJ1-2, the V gene TRBV3-1; no clear D gene. Trimming cost V 0 bases and J 3 bases, with 14 bases left between them. The CDR3 contains 16 residues. Germline lookup yields CDR1 LGHDT and CDR2 YNNKEL (reference sequence). DNA of the CDR3: TGTGCCAGCAGCCAAGATGGGAGGTTTTCCTACTATGGCTACACCTTC. Translation: CASSQDGRFSYYGYTF.

This clonotype was seen ten or more times. The gene calls are TRBV10-3 and TRBJ2-7; 9 nucleotides agree with TRBD2. The germline gives CDR1 ENHRY, CDR2 SYGVKD. CDR3 length equals 13 residues. CDR3 nucleotide sequence: TGTGCGATTAGCGGGAGCGAACTATACGAGCAGTACGTC. Protein sequence: CAISGSELYEQYV.

This clonotype occurred many times. The chain recombines TRBV15 with TRBJ2-4, with a tentative D call TRBD2 (6 bases). V was trimmed by 3 bases and J by 6 bases, leaving 15 bases between them. Germline CDR1 is LNHNV and CDR2 is YYDKDF (reference sequence). The CDR3 totals 15 residues. In DNA form, the CDR3 reads TGTGCCACCAGCAGCCGGAAATTGGGGGGAAACATTCAGTACTTC. Its translation is CATSSRKLGGNIQYF.

This clonotype was found many times. The gene calls are TRBV5-1 and TRBJ2-7, with D tentatively TRBD1 or TRBD2 (7 bases each). Trimming took 1 base from V and 0 from J, leaving 14 bases between them. This CDR3 contains 16 residues. Germline CDR1 SGHRS, CDR2 YFSETQ. The CDR3 bases are TGCGCCAGCAGCTTGTCAGGGGGGGCCAGCTCCTACGAGCAGTACTTC. This translates into CASSLSGGASSYEQYF. Full variable domain (outside the CDR3, taken from reference TRBV5-1 and TRBJ2-7): KAGVTQTPRYLIKTRGQQVTLSCSPISGHRSVSWYQQTPGQGLQFLFEYFSETQRNKGNFPGRFSGRQFSNSRSEMNVSTLELGDSALYLCASSLSGGASSYEQYFGPGTRLTVT.

This clonotype was seen repeatedly, ten times or more. J is TRBJ2-7 and V is TRBV20-1; no firm D call. Germline V lookup: CDR1 DFQATT, CDR2 SNEGSKA (reference sequence). V was cut by 0 bases and J by 3 bases, with 15 bases left in between. This CDR3 is built from 15 residues. CDR3 nucleotide sequence: TGCAGTGCTAGAGATCGCAATTTTCCCTACTACGAGCAGTACTTC. It codes for CSARDRNFPYYEQYF.

There are many counts of this clonotype. The CDR3 nucleotides are TGTGCCAGCAGCCCCTGGGAGCGGAACAATGAGCAGTTCTTC. Protein: CASSPWERNNEQFF. The chain joins TRBV7-8 to TRBJ2-1; a possible D gene is TRBD2 (5 bases). CDR3 size: 14 residues. Trimming pared 5 bases from V and 5 bases from J, leaving 13 bases between. From germline, CDR1 is SGHVS and CDR2 FQNEAQ. The full variable domain, completed using reference TRBV7-8 and TRBJ2-1, is GAGVSQSPRYKVAKRGQDVALRCDPISGHVSLFWYQQALGQGPEFLTYFQNEAQLDKSGLPSDRFFAERPEGSVSTLKIQRTQQEDSAVYLCASSPWERNNEQFFGPGTRLTVL.

There are many counts of this clonotype. The V call is TRBV20-1, the J call TRBJ2-1; no definite D call. Trimming took 7 bases from V and 4 from J, leaving 8 bases between them. The CDR3 runs 11 residues. The germline V gene encodes CDR1 DFQATT and CDR2 SNEGSKA (reference sequence). In DNA, the CDR3 is TGCAGTGTCAGCAGTTACAATGAGCAGTTCTTC. It encodes CSVSSYNEQFF.

This clonotype was seen a few times. This may be a read error, as it is one base from a much larger clone. The final CDR3 position lacks the conserved phenylalanine or tryptophan, pointing to a likely read error. The CDR3: CASSLGAGSYEQYL. CDR3 nucleotide sequence: TGCGCCAGCAGCTTGGGGGCCGGATCCTACGAGCAGTACCTC. V and J are TRBV5-1 and TRBJ2-7; D unresolved. Germline V gene lookup returns CDR1 SGHRS and CDR2 YFSETQ. The V and J ends lost 0 bases and 1 base respectively, with 8 bases between them. The CDR3 contains 14 residues.

This clonotype occurred many times. The V and J genes are TRBV6-1 and TRBJ2-3, with D perhaps TRBD1 or TRBD2 (6 bases each). Per the germline V gene, CDR1 is MNHNS and CDR2 is SASEGT. The CDR3 consists of 14 residues. Trimming left V 6 bases short and J 0 bases short, with 10 bases between. CDR3: CASSGGGSTDTQYF. The CDR3 DNA reads TGTGCCAGCAGCGGAGGGGGGAGCACAGATACGCAGTATTTT.

There are a few counts of this clonotype. V is TRBV2 and J is TRBJ2-5; D gene ambiguous. CDR3 length: 15 residues. The V end lost 3 bases, the J end lost 1 base, and 12 bases lay between the germline ends. Germline CDR1 and CDR2: SNHLY and FYNNEI. CDR3 amino acids: CASSDQHGPQETQYF. The CDR3 DNA reads as TGTGCCAGCAGTGATCAACATGGGCCCCAAGAGACCCAGTACTTC.

This clonotype was counted ten times or more. The chain is built from TRBV15 and TRBJ2-7; 7 nucleotides align to TRBD2. The CDR3 has 13 residues. The germline V gene encodes CDR1 LNHNV and CDR2 YYDKDF (reference sequence). V lost 3 bases and J lost 6; bases outside the gene matches: 5. The CDR3 loop is CATSRGGASEQYV. CDR3 sequence (DNA): TGTGCCACCAGCAGGGGAGGGGCATCCGAGCAGTACGTC.

This chain uses TRBV15 with TRBJ2-3; D may be TRBD2 (6 bases). This CDR3 has 16 residues. Germline loops: CDR1 LNHNV, CDR2 YYDKDF (reference sequence). V gave up 1 base and J gave up 0 bases, with 11 bases separating them. CDR3 amino acids: CATSRVGGPSTDTQYF. The CDR3 nucleotides are TGTGCCACCAGCAGAGTCGGGGGACCTAGCACAGATACGCAGTATTTT.

In its sample, this clonotype was seen many times. CDR3 sequence: CASSSQTKAHYGYTF. In DNA form, the CDR3 reads TGTGCCAGCAGTTCCCAGACCAAGGCTCACTATGGCTACACCTTC. V is TRBV6-5 and J is TRBJ1-2; no firm D call. The CDR3 has 15 residues. The V end lost 4 bases, the J end lost 3 bases, and 15 bases lay between the germline ends. Germline V gene lookup returns CDR1 MNHEY and CDR2 SVGAGI.

This clonotype was seen at least ten times. The chain combines TRBV11-1 with TRBJ2-2; no reliable D call. CDR3 length: 13 residues. V gave up 1 base and J gave up 6 bases, with 6 bases separating them. Germline-derived CDR1 and CDR2 are SGHAT and FQDESV (reference sequence). CDR3 amino acids: CASSLEDAGELFF. The CDR3 DNA reads TGTGCCAGCAGCTTAGAAGATGCCGGGGAGCTGTTTTTT.

This clonotype was detected many times. The CDR3 loop reads CASRADRAVGKPQHF. CDR3 coding DNA: TGTGCCAGCAGGGCGGACAGGGCCGTGGGGAAGCCCCAGCATTTT. The chain joins TRBV2 to TRBJ1-5; TRBD1 matches 8 bases. The CDR3 extends over 15 amino acids. V dropped 6 bases and J dropped 8; count of bases not matched to a gene: 12. CDR1 SNHLY and CDR2 FYNNEI come from the germline V gene.

This clonotype was observed at least ten times. CDR3 loop: CASSLGSHSANTGELFF. The CDR3 coding sequence is TGTGCCAGCAGCTTAGGTTCGCACAGCGCGAACACCGGGGAGCTGTTTTTT. The chain carries TRBV7-9 and TRBJ2-2; no reliable D call. The CDR3 covers 17 residues. Trimming removed 1 base at V and 0 bases at J, with 12 bases between. Germline CDR1 is SEHNR and CDR2 is FQNEAQ (reference sequence).

This clonotype came up many times. V usage is TRBV6-1 and J usage is TRBJ2-7; D remains unclear. The V gene lost 7 bases and the J gene lost 1 base, with 14 bases spanning the gap. The CDR3 is 14 amino acids. Germline loops: CDR1 MNHNS, CDR2 SASEGT. The CDR3 region is CASKPQHLSYEQYF. CDR3 coding DNA: TGTGCCAGCAAACCCCAACACTTATCCTACGAGCAGTACTTC.

This clonotype showed up many times. The chain has TRBV5-6 and TRBJ2-1; TRBD2 aligns across 8 bases. Unmatched junction bases numbered 6, after V lost 4 bases and J lost 6 bases. In germline, CDR1 is SGHDT, CDR2 YYEEEE. CDR3 size: 14 residues. CDR3 sequence: CASSPGLGGNEQFF. The CDR3 DNA reads as TGTGCCAGCAGCCCGGGACTAGGGGGCAATGAGCAGTTCTTC. Using reference TRBV5-6 and TRBJ2-1 for the parts outside the CDR3, the full variable domain is DAGVTQSPTHLIKTRGQQVTLRCSPKSGHDTVSWYQQALGQGPQFIFQYYEEEERQRGNFPDRFSGHQFPNYSSELNVNALLLGDSALYLCASSPGLGGNEQFFGPGTRLTVL.

This clonotype has ten or more counts. The chain recombines TRBV9 with TRBJ2-3; D not resolved. The CDR3 totals 14 residues. The V gene's germline CDR1 is SGDLS and CDR2 YYNGEE. The germline V and J ends were trimmed by 1 base and 3 bases, with 9 bases remaining between them. CDR3 nucleotide sequence: TGTGCCAGCAGCGTAAGGGCAGAGACAGATACGCAGTATTTT. It specifies CASSVRAETDTQYF.

This clonotype came up many times. This chain joins TRBV20-1 and TRBJ2-5; 11 positions match TRBD2. This CDR3 comprises 16 residues. Per the germline V gene, CDR1 is DFQATT and CDR2 is SNEGSKA (reference sequence). V lost 6 bases, J lost 3 bases, and 12 bases stayed unmatched. CDR3 residues: CSARKTSGSSEETQYF. In DNA, the CDR3 is TGCAGTGCCCGGAAAACTAGCGGGAGTTCCGAAGAGACCCAGTACTTC.

This clonotype was detected many times. The chain combines TRBV24-1 with TRBJ2-1; a possible D gene is TRBD2 (6 bases). The V gene's germline CDR1 is KGHDR and CDR2 SFDVKD. V gave up 1 base and J gave up 2 bases, with 11 bases separating them. The CDR3 totals 16 residues. The DNA of the CDR3 is TGTGCCACCAGTGATTTCGGCGGGATGGCCTACAATGAGCAGTTCTTC. Translating it yields CATSDFGGMAYNEQFF.